The T cell receptor beta chain described here comes from a study of identical twins. This CDR3 region has 15 residues. Germline loops: CDR1 SGHRS, CDR2 YFSETQ. V shed 2 bases, J shed 4 bases, and the junction held 6 bases outside the gene matches. One entry per CDR3 protein results from TCRdb running MiXCR on the 5' RACE reads. The table has more than 600,000 distinct CDR3 sequences, about 20% seen once. These data were also reused for a study on T cells expressing NK-cell markers. This second study notes: One of the eight sequenced donors was seronegative, whereas the other seven were HCMV-seropositive.

Sequenced input: PBMCs. The V gene is TRBV5-1, the J gene TRBJ1-2; 9 bases fit TRBD1. The source of this sequence is a woman aged 18-29 years in good health. This CDR3 is CASSFEQGATYGYTF. CDR3 DNA sequence: TGCGCCAGCAGCTTCGAACAGGGGGCTACCTATGGCTACACCTTC.